This is a list of T cell receptor beta chains from one sample in a study of T cells in Graves' hyperthyroidism and ophthalmopathy. MiXCR was run by TCRdb on the multiplex PCR reads, yielding one entry per CDR3 protein. The sample records 350,000 or so distinct CDR3 sequences, around 18% being singletons. Sequencing was performed on blood. The source is a middle-aged woman with Graves' ophthalmopathy. Each CDR3 is given with its conserved first and last residue. A D gene is named only where the DNA matches it firmly. Clone size appears in some rows only: once, few, many, or a class for an expanded clone.

many NA TRBJ2-5 TRBV27 TGTGCCAGCAGTTTATACTCCTGGAGGGGGGGTAAAGAGACCCAGTACTTC CASSLYSWRGGKETQYF
many NA TRBJ1-1 TRBV30 TGTGCCTGGAGTGGACGGGGGAACACTGAAGCTTTCTTT CAWSGRGNTEAFF
many NA TRBJ1-5 TRBV30 TGTGCCTGGAGTGTCACGGGGGCGACCTTCCATCAGCCCCAGCATTTT CAWSVTGATFHQPQHF
many TRBD1 TRBJ1-2 TRBV9 TGTGCCAGCAGCGTAAGCGACAGGGGTGACAACTATGGCTACACCTTC CASSVSDRGDNYGYTF
many TRBD2 TRBJ2-7 TRBV6-1 TGTGCCAGCAGTGGCCTAGCGGAGAGAGAGCAGTACTTC CASSGLAEREQYF
many NA TRBJ1-5 TRBV19 TGTGCCAGTAGTATATTCGGAAGCAATCAGCCCCAGCATTTT CASSIFGSNQPQHF
many TRBD2 TRBJ2-7 TRBV29-1 TGCAGCGTTGCGACGGGCGGGAGTTCCTACGAGCAGTACTTC CSVATGGSSYEQYF
many TRBD2 TRBJ2-2 TRBV2 TGTGCCACCCGGGGCGGGAGTGGTACCGGGGAGCTGTTTTTT CATRGGSGTGELFF
many NA TRBJ2-7 TRBV5-1 TGCGCCAGCAGCCAGACTAGTCTCGCCGCCGAGCAGTACTTC CASSQTSLAAEQYF
many NA TRBJ1-1 TRBV4-3 TGCGCCAGCAGCCAAGAGTTTGGAGGAGAAATTGAAGCTTTCTTT CASSQEFGGEIEAFF
many TRBD1 TRBJ2-7 TRBV28 TGTGCCAGCAGGGACTCGGGACAGGGAAGAATAGAGCAGTACTTC CASRDSGQGRIEQYF
many TRBD2 TRBJ2-5 TRBV12-3/TRBV12-4 TGTGCCAGCAGTCTCCTAGCGGGAGAACTGGAGACCCAGTACTTC CASSLLAGELETQYF
NA TRBD2 TRBJ2-7 TRBV18 TGTGCCAGCCGCTCGGGGGTAGCGGGGGTCTCCTACGAGCAGTACTTC CASRSGVAGVSYEQYF
many NA TRBJ2-7 TRBV25-1 TGTGCCAGCAGTGTGCCGGGACTCCTCTACGAGCAGTACTTC CASSVPGLLYEQYF
many TRBD2 TRBJ2-5 TRBV7-8 TGTGCCAGCAGCTTAGGGGGCTTCGGGGGGCAAGAGACCCAGTACTTC CASSLGGFGGQETQYF
few NA TRBJ1-2 TRBV11-1 TGTGCCAGCAGCTCAAACCCCCCGAGGGGGGTTGAATATGGCTACACCTTC CASSSNPPRGVEYGYTF
NA NA TRBJ1-5 TRBV11-2 TGTGCCAGCAGCTTAGAGGCCAGTCCCAATCAGCCCCAGCTTTTT CASSLEASPNQPQLF
many NA TRBJ1-5 TRBV2 TGTGCCAGCAGTGCCGGACAGTACAATCAGCCCCAGCATTTT CASSAGQYNQPQHF
many NA TRBJ1-2 TRBV19 TGTGCCAGTAGCGCAGCCCGGGCGACTGCTAACTATGGCTACACCTTC CASSAARATANYGYTF
many NA TRBJ2-7 TRBV6-2/TRBV6-3 TGTGCCAGCAGAAAAGGGGGTGGGACCTCCTCCTACGAGCAGTACTTC CASRKGGGTSSYEQYF
few NA TRBJ2-7 TRBV11-2 TGTGCCAGCAGCTTAGTAGAACAGGGAGGGTTCTACGAGCAGTACTTC CASSLVEQGGFYEQYF
NA NA TRBJ2-5 TRBV6-2/TRBV6-3 TGTGCCGGGGGAAGGGGGTACCAAGAGACCCAGTACTTC CAGGRGYQETQYF
NA NA TRBJ2-7 TRBV20-1 TGCAGTGCTAGAGAGGCCAGCGGGCTCTACGAGCAGTACTTC CSAREASGLYEQYF
many NA TRBJ2-3 TRBV5-8 TGTGCCAGCAGCTTGGTCGTAGATACGCAGTATTTT CASSLVVDTQYF
many TRBD1 TRBJ2-2 TRBV6-5 TGTGCCAGCAGTCGGGGACAGGGCGGAGGGGAGCTGTTTTTT CASSRGQGGGELFF
many NA TRBJ1-1 TRBV6-5 TGTGCCAGCAGTTACTCGACGCCCCAGACCACTGAAGCTTTCTTT CASSYSTPQTTEAFF
NA NA TRBJ1-2 TRBV6-1 TGTGCCAGCACCCCATGGGTGGGACTTCAGGAAGATGGCTACACCTTC CASTPWVGLQEDGYTF
many NA TRBJ2-3 TRBV27 TGTGCCAGCAGTCCCCTCACCTCTGGCGATACGCAGTATTTT CASSPLTSGDTQYF
many TRBD1 TRBJ1-2 TRBV13 TGTGCCAGCAGCGAAAACAGGGGTTACTACACCTTC CASSENRGYYTF
many NA TRBJ1-2 TRBV7-8 TGTGCCAGCAGCTCTAGGTTCGGACGTTATGGCTACACCTTC CASSSRFGRYGYTF
many NA TRBJ2-7 TRBV28 TGTGCCAGCACCGGGTATGGGGAGCAGTACTTC CASTGYGEQYF
many NA TRBJ2-7 TRBV28 TGTGCCAGCAGTTATGCGGGACTCTACGAGCAGTACTTC CASSYAGLYEQYF
many TRBD2 TRBJ2-7 TRBV5-1 TGCGCCAGCAGCGGCAGCGGGAGTAAAGACGAGCAGTACTTC CASSGSGSKDEQYF
many NA TRBJ1-5 TRBV20-1 TGCAGTGCCGGGACATTGGATAGCAATCAGCCCCAGCATTTT CSAGTLDSNQPQHF
many TRBD2 TRBJ2-5 TRBV27 TGTGCCAGCAGCCGTCGACTAGCGGGACAAGAGACCCAGTACTTC CASSRRLAGQETQYF
many NA TRBJ2-7 TRBV27 TGTGCCAGCAGGAAGACAGTTGCCTACGAGCAGTACTTC CASRKTVAYEQYF
many NA TRBJ1-5 TRBV6-4 TGTGCCAGCAGTTTTACCGCGGGAAGCAATCAGCCCCAGCATTTT CASSFTAGSNQPQHF
many TRBD2 TRBJ2-3 TRBV27 TGTGCCAGCAGTTTGCCATCGGGACTAGCGGGAGGCACAGATACGCAGTATTTT CASSLPSGLAGGTDTQYF
many TRBD1 TRBJ1-2 TRBV12-3/TRBV12-4 TGTGCCAGCAGTTCGGACAGGCCGGGAGTGTATGGCTACACCTTC CASSSDRPGVYGYTF
many NA TRBJ1-5 TRBV28 TGTGCCAGCAGTTTGGGAGGATTCAATCAGCCCCAGCATTTT CASSLGGFNQPQHF
NA TRBD1 TRBJ1-2 TRBV6-5 TGTGCCAGCAGTTACTCAGGGGGCAGGGGTAACTATGGCTACATCTTC CASSYSGGRGNYGYIF
NA NA TRBJ2-7 TRBV12-3/TRBV12-4 TGTGCCAGCAGCCCCACGGGGCAGGGGTACTACGAGCAGTACTTC CASSPTGQGYYEQYF
many NA TRBJ2-2 TRBV6-2/TRBV6-3 TGTGCCAGCAGTTACAGTACGAATGCGAACACCGGGGAGCTGTTTTTT CASSYSTNANTGELFF
many NA TRBJ1-5 TRBV12-3/TRBV12-4 TGTGCCAGCAGTTTGGACAAAGTCCAGCCCCAGCATTTT CASSLDKVQPQHF
many NA TRBJ2-7 TRBV3-1 TGTGCCAGCAGCCAAGAGTTGTGGCCGAACGAGCAGTACTTC CASSQELWPNEQYF
many TRBD2 TRBJ2-7 TRBV4-1 TGCGCCAGCAGCCATGCGACTAGCGGATCCTACGAGCAGTACTTC CASSHATSGSYEQYF
many NA TRBJ2-5 TRBV7-8 TGTGCCAGCAGCCTCCGTAGTAAGGAGAGCTTAGAGACCCAGTACTTC CASSLRSKESLETQYF
many NA TRBJ1-1 TRBV20-1 TGCAGTGCTAGACCAGGGCCCCTTCTGGAAGCTTTCTTT CSARPGPLLEAFF
few NA TRBJ2-1 TRBV6-1 TGTGCCATCAGACGGAACTACGAGCAGTTCTTC CAIRRNYEQFF
many NA TRBJ2-5 TRBV30 TGTGCCTGGAGTACGGGACGAGGAGAGACCCAGTACTTC CAWSTGRGETQYF
many NA TRBJ1-6 TRBV2 TGTGCCAGCAGTGAAAACCCAGGGTTTGGGAATTCACCCCTCCACTTT CASSENPGFGNSPLHF
many NA TRBJ2-4 TRBV2 TGTGCCAGCGGAAACTCACTAGCCAAAAACATTCAGTACTTC CASGNSLAKNIQYF
NA NA TRBJ2-2 TRBV11-3 TGTACCAGCAGCCCGAGGACAGCGAACACCGGGGAGCTGTTTTTT CTSSPRTANTGELFF
few NA TRBJ2-2 TRBV4-3 TGCGCCAGCAGCCAGGGGGATCATGGCACCGGGGAGCTGTTTTTT CASSQGDHGTGELFF
many NA TRBJ2-6 TRBV11-3 TGTGCCAGCAGCTTACAGGGGTCCGCGACTCTCTCTGGGGCCAACGTCCTGACTTTC CASSLQGSATLSGANVLTF
many NA TRBJ1-6 TRBV19 TGTGCCAGTAGCCTCGACAGGACTTCACCCCTCCACTTT CASSLDRTSPLHF
few NA TRBJ2-5 TRBV28 TGTGCCAGTACCTTTAGGGCCGGAGAGACCCAGTACTTC CASTFRAGETQYF
many TRBD1 TRBJ2-2 TRBV30 TGTGCCTGGAAACAGGGGTCGAACACCGGGGAGCTGTTTTTT CAWKQGSNTGELFF